The next 28 T cell receptor beta chains were all read from a single sample in a study of OX40 agonist ivuxolimab in advanced cancers. Assay: immunoSEQ multiplex PCR; the TCRdb copy retains only in-frame clones and omits some. The table shows about 100,000 clones, with around 93% occurring only once. The input for sequencing was CD4+ or CD8+ T cells sorted from blood, taken in a trial of the OX40 agonist ivuxolimab. Receptors originate from an adult with an advanced solid tumor such as melanoma, head and neck, liver or kidney cancer.

This clone was detected only a few times. The genes are TRBV10-2 and TRBJ2-7; D possibly matches TRBD1 or TRBD2 (5 bases each). This CDR3 contains 12 residues. Looked up from germline, CDR1 is WSHSY and CDR2 is SAAADI. The V end lost 8 bases, the J end lost 4 bases, and 12 bases lay between the germline ends. The CDR3 reads CASEGSEYEQYF. The CDR3 DNA reads TGCGCCAGCGAGGGGTCGGAGTACGAGCAGTACTTC.

The chain has TRBV6-6 and TRBJ1-3, with D hard to call. The CDR3 length is 16 residues. V was trimmed by 1 base and J by 1 base, leaving 11 bases between them. The V gene's germline CDR1 is MNHNY and CDR2 SVGAGI (reference sequence). In nucleotides, the CDR3 is TGTGCCAGCAGTTACTTCAATCTGGGATCTGGAAACACCATATATTTT. As protein: CASSYFNLGSGNTIYF.

This sequence joins TRBV28 and TRBJ2-5, with 12 positions matching TRBD1. From germline, CDR1 is MDHEN and CDR2 SYDVKM. Trimming cost V 5 bases and J 2 bases; bases outside gene matches: 6. This CDR3 is 16 amino acids long. The CDR3 sequence: CASSRDRGLGQETQYF. The CDR3 nucleotides read TGTGCCAGCAGTCGGGACAGGGGGCTGGGGCAAGAGACCCAGTACTTC.

This chain links TRBV11-2 with TRBJ2-5; TRBD2 aligns across 9 bases. This CDR3 comprises 14 residues. Losses at the gene ends were 2 bases for V and 4 bases for J; bases not matched to a gene: 2. Germline CDR1 SGHAT, CDR2 FQNNGV. The CDR3 is CASSLLAGPETQYF. The CDR3 coding sequence is TGTGCCAGCAGCTTACTAGCGGGGCCAGAGACCCAGTACTTC. Together with reference TRBV11-2 and TRBJ2-5, the CDR3 gives the full variable domain: EAGVAQSPRYKIIEKRQSVAFWCNPISGHATLYWYQQILGQGPKLLIQFQNNGVVDDSQLPKDRFSAERLKGVDSTLKIQPAKLEDSAVYLCASSLLAGPETQYFGPGTRLLVL.

The chain has TRBV5-4 and TRBJ1-4; TRBD1 agrees at 8 bases. This CDR3 is 14 amino acids long. Germline V gene data show CDR1 as SGHNT and CDR2 as YYREEE (reference sequence). The ends lost 2 bases at V and 10 bases at J; junction bases unmatched: 7. This CDR3 reads CASSLRQGAGKLFF. CDR3 nucleotides: TGTGCCAGCAGCTTAAGGCAGGGGGCCGGAAAACTGTTTTTT.

This rearrangement joins TRBV18 to TRBJ2-1, with D uncertain. The CDR3 is 16 amino acids. The germline V and J ends were trimmed by 3 bases and 4 bases, with 16 bases remaining between them. The germline V gene encodes CDR1 KGHSH and CDR2 LQKENI. CDR3 nucleotide sequence: TGTGCCAGCTCACCCCAAGACCTCCAATTATACAATGAGCAGTTCTTC. Encoded protein: CASSPQDLQLYNEQFF.

This sequence joins TRBV6-5 and TRBJ2-7; D possibly corresponds to TRBD1 (6 bases). The CDR3 spans 14 residues. V lost 6 bases and J 1 base, leaving 13 bases between the germline ends. Germline V gives CDR1 MNHEY, CDR2 SVGAGI. CDR3 protein: CASSPRQASYEQYF. The DNA of the CDR3 is TGTGCCAGCAGCCCCCGACAGGCTTCCTACGAGCAGTACTTC.

This chain uses TRBV7-8 with TRBJ2-1, with TRBD2 matching 9 bases. Trimming cost V 5 bases and J 7 bases; bases outside gene matches: 12. CDR1 is SGHVS, CDR2 FQNEAQ, per germline. The CDR3 spans 16 residues. The CDR3 DNA sequence: TGTGCCAGCAGCCTAACTTCGGGACTAGCCGCTAATGAGCAGTTCTTC. Its translation is CASSLTSGLAANEQFF.

CDR3: CATSRRAGGPSETQYF. The CDR3 region has the DNA TGTGCCACCAGCAGACGAGCGGGAGGGCCCTCAGAGACCCAGTACTTC. J is TRBJ2-5 and V is TRBV15; 10 bases align to TRBD2. The J segment lost 4 bases and the V segment lost 2 bases, leaving 7 bases of the junction unmatched. The CDR3 covers 16 residues. Per the germline V gene, CDR1 is LNHNV and CDR2 is YYDKDF (reference sequence).

The chain joins TRBV19 to TRBJ2-3, with TRBD2 as a possible D gene (6 bases). The length of the CDR3 is 16 residues. The germline V gene has CDR1 LNHDA and CDR2 SQIVND (reference sequence). The V gene lost 5 bases and the J gene lost 2 bases, with 17 bases spanning the gap. CDR3 nucleotides: TGTGCCAGTAGTCCCCCAGGGCGGAGGGTCACAGATACGCAGTATTTT. It encodes CASSPPGRRVTDTQYF.

The genes are TRBV7-2 and TRBJ1-5; TRBD1 is a possible D gene (5 bases). Between the trimmed V and J ends, which lost 4 bases and 2 bases, there was a span of 21 bases. In germline, CDR1 is SGHTA, CDR2 FQGNSA. This CDR3 has 18 amino acids. CDR3 protein: CASSSPPGHPGGNQPQHF. The CDR3, as DNA: TGTGCCAGCAGCTCTCCTCCTGGACACCCTGGGGGCAATCAGCCCCAGCATTTT. Based on the CDR3 plus reference TRBV7-2 and TRBJ1-5, the full variable domain is GAGVSQSPSNKVTEKGKDVELRCDPISGHTALYWYRQSLGQGLEFLIYFQGNSAPDKSGLPSDRFSAERTGGSVSTLTIQRTQQEDSAVYLCASSSPPGHPGGNQPQHFGDGTRLSIL.

CDR3 nucleotides: TGTGCCAGCAGCTTAGGGGGGTTCTACGAGCAGTACTTC. Protein product: CASSLGGFYEQYF. J is TRBJ2-7 and V is TRBV11-3; the D call may be TRBD1 or TRBD2 (5 bases each). Deletions cut 1 base from V and 3 bases from J, with 7 bases between. The CDR3 consists of 13 residues. Per the germline V gene, CDR1 is SGHNT and CDR2 is YENEEA.

In its sample, this clone was seen once. Within the sample, other DNA sequences also encode this same CDR3. This chain connects TRBV28 to TRBJ2-2; D remains ambiguous. Trimming stripped 5 bases from V and 5 bases from J, with 6 bases between. In germline, CDR1 is MDHEN, CDR2 SYDVKM. This CDR3 region has 12 residues. In DNA, the CDR3 is TGTGCCAGCAGTCTTTTAACCGGGGAGCTGTTTTTT. Amino acids: CASSLLTGELFF.

This sequence joins TRBV5-1 and TRBJ1-4; 12 bases map to TRBD1. Per germline, CDR1 SGHRS and CDR2 YFSETQ. J was trimmed by 7 bases and V by 4 bases; bases with no gene match: 5. The CDR3 totals 15 residues. The CDR3 spells CASSPGTGGFEKLFF. The CDR3 DNA follows: TGCGCCAGCAGCCCGGGGACAGGGGGCTTTGAAAAACTGTTTTTT.

The rearrangement joins TRBV19 to TRBJ2-7; D call uncertain. The CDR3 consists of 14 residues. V lost 3 bases and J 2 bases, leaving 11 bases between the germline ends. The V gene's germline CDR1 is LNHDA and CDR2 SQIVND (reference sequence). The CDR3: CASSIASETYEQYF. As DNA, the CDR3 is TGTGCCAGTAGTATTGCTTCGGAGACCTACGAGCAGTACTTC.

The chain carries TRBV28 and TRBJ2-7, with D tentatively TRBD2 (6 bases). The V end was cut by 6 bases, the J end by 2 bases, with 11 bases between. This CDR3 comprises 13 residues. Germline CDR1 reads MDHEN; CDR2 reads SYDVKM. The CDR3, as DNA: TGTGCCAGCAGGGAGGGACTGACCTACGAGCAGTACTTC. It codes for CASREGLTYEQYF.

V is TRBV5-8 and J is TRBJ2-1; D uncertain. Between the trimmed V and J ends, which lost 0 bases and 4 bases, there was a span of 8 bases. Germline CDR1 reads SGHTS; CDR2 reads YDEGEE. CDR3 length: 14 residues. Here the CDR3 reads CASSLALGYNEQFF. DNA for the CDR3: TGTGCCAGCAGCTTGGCTCTAGGTTACAATGAGCAGTTCTTC.

The chain combines TRBV5-6 with TRBJ2-7; D call uncertain. Germline V gene lookup returns CDR1 SGHDT and CDR2 YYEEEE. The CDR3 has 13 residues. The V and J ends lost 0 bases and 4 bases respectively, with 8 bases between them. The CDR3, as DNA: TGTGCCAGCAGCTTGGACGTCGGATACGAGCAGTACTTC. Its protein is CASSLDVGYEQYF.

The rearrangement uses TRBV4-3 and TRBJ2-7, with 8 bases that match TRBD1. The ends lost 4 bases at V and 0 bases at J; junction bases unmatched: 5. Germline CDR1 and CDR2: LGHNA and YSLEER. The CDR3 sequence is 15 residues long. In DNA form, the CDR3 reads TGCGCCAGCAGCCGAGACAGGGGTCCCTCCTACGAGCAGTACTTC. Translating it yields CASSRDRGPSYEQYF.

This chain connects TRBV5-1 to TRBJ1-4, with D maybe TRBD1 (6 bases). V lost 4 bases to trimming and J lost 4 bases, with 11 bases between them. Per germline, CDR1 SGHRS and CDR2 YFSETQ. The length of the CDR3 is 14 residues. DNA for the CDR3: TGCGCCAGCAGCCCAGGGGCTAATAATGAAAAACTGTTTTTT. This codes for CASSPGANNEKLFF.

CDR3 protein: CASSPSGLSVLAKNIQYF. The CDR3 DNA reads TGTGCCAGCAGTCCCTCCGGATTGTCAGTCCTAGCCAAAAACATTCAGTACTTC. The rearrangement joins TRBV28 to TRBJ2-4, with unresolved D. The CDR3 runs 18 residues. The germline V and J ends were trimmed by 5 bases and 0 bases, with 20 bases remaining between them. In germline, CDR1 is MDHEN, CDR2 SYDVKM.

V gene TRBV7-8 combines with J gene TRBJ2-3; no definite D call. Germline CDR1 reads SGHVS; CDR2 reads FQNEAQ. The CDR3 length is 13 residues. Trimming shortened V by 5 bases and J by 9 bases, and 15 bases separated the two germline ends. The CDR3 DNA reads TGTGCCAGCAGCCCTTACATAGCTACGACGCAGTATTTT. The encoded protein is CASSPYIATTQYF.

The V gene is TRBV28, the J gene TRBJ2-7; D is unclear. CDR1 is MDHEN and CDR2 is SYDVKM in the germline V gene. The CDR3 is made up of 13 amino acids. V was clipped by 10 bases and J by 3 bases, with 16 bases between them. The CDR3 bases are TGTGCCACCCTTCTAGACTTAGGCTACGAGCAGTACTTC. Its protein is CATLLDLGYEQYF.

The rearrangement uses TRBV6-5 and TRBJ1-3; D ambiguous. Germline loops: CDR1 MNHEY, CDR2 SVGAGI. Trimming cost V 6 bases and J 2 bases, with 11 bases left between them. The CDR3 length is 14 residues. CDR3 loop: CASSSVLAGNTIYF. For the CDR3, the DNA is TGTGCCAGCAGCTCCGTCCTCGCTGGAAACACCATATATTTT.

In its sample, this clone was seen a few times. This chain uses TRBV7-2 with TRBJ2-1, with D unresolved. The germline V gene encodes CDR1 SGHTA and CDR2 FQGNSA. The CDR3 contains 14 residues. The ends were cut back, 5 bases at V and 1 base at J, with 9 bases in the middle. The CDR3 region is CASSARRSYNEQFF. The DNA for the CDR3 is TGTGCCAGCAGCGCTAGGAGATCCTACAATGAGCAGTTCTTC.

This clone was seen a single time. The rearrangement uses TRBV18 and TRBJ2-2; no clear D. CDR3 length: 13 residues. V was cut by 6 bases and J by 11 bases, with 16 bases left in between. Germline V gene sequence: CDR1 KGHSH, CDR2 LQKENI. CDR3: CASSKTAVGELFF. In DNA, the CDR3 is TGTGCCAGCTCCAAAACGGCGGTTGGAGAGCTGTTTTTT. Supplemented by reference TRBV18 and TRBJ2-2, the full variable domain reads NAGVMQNPRHLVRRRGQEARLRCSPMKGHSHVYWYRQLPEEGLKFMVYLQKENIIDESGMPKERFSAEFPKEGPSILRIQQVVRGDSAAYFCASSKTAVGELFFGEGSRLTVL.

The rearrangement joins TRBV2 to TRBJ2-1; 12 nucleotides line up with TRBD2. Germline V gene data show CDR1 as SNHLY and CDR2 as FYNNEI. Unmatched junction bases numbered 2, after V lost 1 base and J lost 7 bases. This CDR3 has 15 residues. The CDR3 spells CASSEGLAGVNEQFF. The CDR3 nucleotides are TGTGCCAGCAGTGAAGGACTAGCGGGAGTGAATGAGCAGTTCTTC.

This sequence joins TRBV30 and TRBJ2-7; the D is unclear. The CDR3 totals 17 residues. From germline, CDR1 is GTSNPN and CDR2 SVGIG (reference sequence). The V end lost 0 bases, the J end lost 0 bases, and 18 bases lay between the germline ends. Written as DNA, the CDR3 is TGTGCCTGGAGTGTACCCTCCTTACACTTCCTCTCCTACGAGCAGTACTTC. Amino acids: CAWSVPSLHFLSYEQYF.